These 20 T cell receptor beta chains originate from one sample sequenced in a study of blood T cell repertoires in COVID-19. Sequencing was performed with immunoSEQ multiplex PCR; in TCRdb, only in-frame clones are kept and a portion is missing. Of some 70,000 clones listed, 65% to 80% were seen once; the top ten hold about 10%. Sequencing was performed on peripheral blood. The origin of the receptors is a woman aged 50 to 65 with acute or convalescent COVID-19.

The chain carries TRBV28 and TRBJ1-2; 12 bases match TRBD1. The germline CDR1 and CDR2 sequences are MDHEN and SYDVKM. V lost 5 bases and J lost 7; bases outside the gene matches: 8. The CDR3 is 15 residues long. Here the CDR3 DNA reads TGTGCCAGCAGTCCCCCGGGACAGGGGGCGGTTGGCTACACCTTC. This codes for CASSPPGQGAVGYTF.

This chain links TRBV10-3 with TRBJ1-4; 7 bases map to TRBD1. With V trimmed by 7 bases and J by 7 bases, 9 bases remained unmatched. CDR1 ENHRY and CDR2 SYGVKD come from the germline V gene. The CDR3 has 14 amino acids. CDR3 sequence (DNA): TGTGCCATCAAGGCTGCCAGGGGGACTGAAAAACTGTTTTTT. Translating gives CAIKAARGTEKLFF.

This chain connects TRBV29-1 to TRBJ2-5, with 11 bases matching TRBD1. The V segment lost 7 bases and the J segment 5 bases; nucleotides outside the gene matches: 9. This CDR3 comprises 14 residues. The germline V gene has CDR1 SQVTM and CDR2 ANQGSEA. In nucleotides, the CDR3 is TGCAGCGACTACCGGACAGGGGGCGATGAGACCCAGTACTTC. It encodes CSDYRTGGDETQYF.

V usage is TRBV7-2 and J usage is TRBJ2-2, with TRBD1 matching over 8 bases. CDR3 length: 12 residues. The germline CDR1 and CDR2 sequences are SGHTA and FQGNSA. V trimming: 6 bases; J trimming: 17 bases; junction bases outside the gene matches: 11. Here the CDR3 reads CASSPGGWLLFF. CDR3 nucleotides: TGTGCCAGCAGTCCAGGGGGCTGGCTATTATTTTTT.

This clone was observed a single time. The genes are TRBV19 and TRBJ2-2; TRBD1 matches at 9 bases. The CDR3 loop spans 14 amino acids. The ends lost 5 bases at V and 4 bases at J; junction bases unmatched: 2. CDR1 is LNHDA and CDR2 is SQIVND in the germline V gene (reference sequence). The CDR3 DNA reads TGTGCCAGTAGTGTGGACAGGGGCACCGGGGAGCTGTTTTTT. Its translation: CASSVDRGTGELFF.

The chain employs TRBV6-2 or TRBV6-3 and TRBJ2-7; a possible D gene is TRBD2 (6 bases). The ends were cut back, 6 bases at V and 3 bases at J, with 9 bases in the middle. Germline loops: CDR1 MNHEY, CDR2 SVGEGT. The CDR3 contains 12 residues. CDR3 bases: TGTGCCAGCAGCGCGGGGATCTACGAGCAGTACTTC. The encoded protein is CASSAGIYEQYF.

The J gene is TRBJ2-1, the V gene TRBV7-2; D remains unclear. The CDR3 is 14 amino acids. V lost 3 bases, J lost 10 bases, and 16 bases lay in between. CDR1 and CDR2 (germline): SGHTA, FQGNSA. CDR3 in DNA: TGTGCCAGCAGCTTGTCCTATCCCACTCGGGAGCAGTTCTTC. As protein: CASSLSYPTREQFF.

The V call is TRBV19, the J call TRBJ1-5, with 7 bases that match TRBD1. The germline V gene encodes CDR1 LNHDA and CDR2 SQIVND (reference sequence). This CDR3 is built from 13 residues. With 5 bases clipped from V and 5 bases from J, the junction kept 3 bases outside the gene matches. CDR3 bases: TGTGCCAGTAGTTCCGACAGGGATCAGCCCCAGCATTTT. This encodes CASSSDRDQPQHF.

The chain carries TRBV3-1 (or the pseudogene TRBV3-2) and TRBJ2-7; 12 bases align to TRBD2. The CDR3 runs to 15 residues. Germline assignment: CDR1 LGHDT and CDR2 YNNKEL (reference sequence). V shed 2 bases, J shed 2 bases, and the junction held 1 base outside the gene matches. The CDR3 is CASSQRLAGAYEQYF. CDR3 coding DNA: TGTGCCAGCAGCCAAAGACTAGCGGGAGCCTACGAGCAGTACTTC.

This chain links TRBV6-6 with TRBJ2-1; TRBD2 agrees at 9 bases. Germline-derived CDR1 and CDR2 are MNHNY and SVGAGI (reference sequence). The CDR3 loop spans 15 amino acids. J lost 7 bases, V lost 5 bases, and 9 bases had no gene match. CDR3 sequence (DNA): TGTGCCAGCAGTGGGCGGGGGGGGCCGAAAAATGAGCAGTTCTTC. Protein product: CASSGRGGPKNEQFF.

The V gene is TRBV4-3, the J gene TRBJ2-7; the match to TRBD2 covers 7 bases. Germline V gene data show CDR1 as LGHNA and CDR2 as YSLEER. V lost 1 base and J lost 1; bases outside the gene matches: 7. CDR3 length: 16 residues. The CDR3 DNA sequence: TGCGCCAGCAGCCAAGTTATGGGGGAGGGGTCCTACGAGCAGTACTTC. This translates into CASSQVMGEGSYEQYF.

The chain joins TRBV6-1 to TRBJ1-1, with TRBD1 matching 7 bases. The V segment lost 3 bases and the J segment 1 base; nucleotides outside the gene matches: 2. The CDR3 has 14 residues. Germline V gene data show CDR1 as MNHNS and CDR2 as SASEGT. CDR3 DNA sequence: TGTGCCAGCAGTGAGGGGACAGCGAACACTGAAGCTTTCTTT. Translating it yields CASSEGTANTEAFF.

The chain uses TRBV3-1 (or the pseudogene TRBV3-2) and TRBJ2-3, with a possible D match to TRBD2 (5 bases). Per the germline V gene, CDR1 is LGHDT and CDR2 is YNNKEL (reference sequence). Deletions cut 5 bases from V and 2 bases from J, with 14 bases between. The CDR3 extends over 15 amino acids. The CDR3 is CASSGGLADTDTQYF. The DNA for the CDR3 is TGTGCCAGCAGCGGCGGACTGGCGGACACAGATACGCAGTATTTT.

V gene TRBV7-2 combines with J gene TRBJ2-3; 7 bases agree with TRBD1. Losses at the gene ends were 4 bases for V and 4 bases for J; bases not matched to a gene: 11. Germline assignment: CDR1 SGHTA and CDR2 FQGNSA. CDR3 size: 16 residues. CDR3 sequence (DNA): TGTGCCAGCAGCTCCCAGGGACAGACGATCTCAGATACGCAGTATTTT. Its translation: CASSSQGQTISDTQYF.

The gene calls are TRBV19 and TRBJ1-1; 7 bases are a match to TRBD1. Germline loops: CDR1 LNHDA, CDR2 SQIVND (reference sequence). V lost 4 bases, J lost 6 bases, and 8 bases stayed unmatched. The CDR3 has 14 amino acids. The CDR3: CASSNRGHGAEAFF. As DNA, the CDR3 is TGTGCCAGTAGTAATAGGGGGCACGGGGCTGAAGCTTTCTTT.

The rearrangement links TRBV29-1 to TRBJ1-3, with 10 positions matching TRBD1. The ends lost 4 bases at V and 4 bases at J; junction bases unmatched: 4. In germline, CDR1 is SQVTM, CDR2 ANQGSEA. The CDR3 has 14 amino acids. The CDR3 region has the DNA TGCAGCGTTGTGGGACAGGGGTGGGGAAACACCATATATTTT. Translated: CSVVGQGWGNTIYF.

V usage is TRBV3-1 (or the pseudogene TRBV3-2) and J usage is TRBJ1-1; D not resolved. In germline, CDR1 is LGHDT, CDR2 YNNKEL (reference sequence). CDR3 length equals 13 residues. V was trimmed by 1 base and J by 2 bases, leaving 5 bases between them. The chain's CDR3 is CASSQAPNTEAFF. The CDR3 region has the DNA TGTGCCAGCAGCCAAGCCCCAAACACTGAAGCTTTCTTT.

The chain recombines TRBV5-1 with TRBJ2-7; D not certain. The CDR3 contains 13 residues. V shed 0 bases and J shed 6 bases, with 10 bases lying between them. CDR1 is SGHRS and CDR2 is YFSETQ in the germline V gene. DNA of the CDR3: TGCGCCAGCAGCTTGGATGCCTCGGGCGAGCAGTACTTC. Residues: CASSLDASGEQYF.

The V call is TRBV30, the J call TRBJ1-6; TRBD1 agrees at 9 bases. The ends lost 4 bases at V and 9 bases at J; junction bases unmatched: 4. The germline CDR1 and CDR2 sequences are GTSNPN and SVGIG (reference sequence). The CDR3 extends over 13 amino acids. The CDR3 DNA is TGTGCCTGGAAAACAGGGGGCGGTTCACCCCTCCACTTT. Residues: CAWKTGGGSPLHF.

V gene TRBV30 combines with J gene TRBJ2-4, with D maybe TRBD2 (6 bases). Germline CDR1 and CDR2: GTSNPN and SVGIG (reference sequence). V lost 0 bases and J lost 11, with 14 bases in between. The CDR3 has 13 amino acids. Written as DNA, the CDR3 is TGTGCCTGGAGTGTTGGAGGGCAAGGATTTCAGTACTTC. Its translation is CAWSVGGQGFQYF.